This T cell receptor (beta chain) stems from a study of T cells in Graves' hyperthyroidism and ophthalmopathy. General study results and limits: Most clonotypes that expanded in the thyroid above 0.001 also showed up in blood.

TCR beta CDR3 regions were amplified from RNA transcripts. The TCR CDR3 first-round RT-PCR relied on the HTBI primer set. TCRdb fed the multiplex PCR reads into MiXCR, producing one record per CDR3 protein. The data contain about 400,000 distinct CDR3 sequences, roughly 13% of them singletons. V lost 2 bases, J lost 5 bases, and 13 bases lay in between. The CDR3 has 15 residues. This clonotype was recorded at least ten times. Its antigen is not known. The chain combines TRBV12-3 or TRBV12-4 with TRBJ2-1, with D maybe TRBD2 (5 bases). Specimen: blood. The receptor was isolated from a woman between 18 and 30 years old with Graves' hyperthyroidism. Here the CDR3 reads CASSLFGGLDNEQFF. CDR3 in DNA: TGTGCCAGCAGTTTATTTGGAGGATTGGACAATGAGCAGTTCTTC.